This TCR beta chain was recovered during a study of identical twins. Overall study findings and caveats: These conclusions were based on statistical analysis (cross-sectional, not following the same donors). For out-of-frame beta sequences, excess twin sharing was weaker.

For this clonotype: Its cognate antigen is unknown.

This CDR3 spans 15 amino acids. With 3 bases removed from V and 1 base from J, the gap between germline ends came to 11 bases. CDR1 is SGHAT, CDR2 FQDESV, per germline (reference sequence). A universal primer site was added by template switching, and unique molecular identifiers were carried by the cDNA. TCRdb processed the 5' RACE reads anew with MiXCR; each CDR3 protein has one entry. The repertoire holds about 260,000 distinct CDR3 sequences, with about 7.3% as singletons. The donor group consisted entirely of healthy Caucasians. This sample was also put to use in a study of yellow fever vaccine responses in identical twins.

The clonotype was recovered from a woman aged 18-30 years in good health. This chain uses TRBV11-1 with TRBJ2-3; weak D call: TRBD1 (6 bases). Material: memory (CD45RO+) T cells sorted from blood. Here the CDR3 DNA reads TGTGCCAGCAGCTTTATCAGGGGCGGCACAGATACGCAGTATTTT. Translating gives CASSFIRGGTDTQYF.